Each of the 16 T cell receptor beta chains below was sequenced from the same sample in a study of molecular identifiers for immune sequencing clone quantification. TCRdb passed the PCR reads through MiXCR, listing each CDR3 protein once. The table shows some 70,000 distinct CDR3 sequences, with roughly 20% occurring only once. Sequencing was done on a sample of naive CD8+ T cells from blood, with Jurkat cell RNA spiked in. As to subset: FACS-sorted CD8+CD4-CCR7+CD45RA+ naive T cells. These receptor sequences come from a human donor in good health. Some libraries in this study had Jurkat cell RNA spiked in.

This clonotype was found many times. The V and J genes are TRBV7-8 and TRBJ1-1; D not certain. V dropped 9 bases and J dropped 0 bases, with 14 bases sitting between them. Germline lookup yields CDR1 SGHVS and CDR2 FQNEAQ. The CDR3 runs to 14 residues. Written as DNA, the CDR3 is TGTGCCAGTAAAATGGCGCGCATGAACACTGAAGCTTTCTTT. The encoded protein is CASKMARMNTEAFF.

This clonotype was observed at least ten times. The genes are TRBV4-1 and TRBJ1-2, with 7 bases matching TRBD1. CDR1 MGHRA and CDR2 YSYEKL come from the germline V gene. The CDR3 consists of 14 residues. With V trimmed by 8 bases and J by 4 bases, 10 bases remained unmatched. The CDR3 DNA is TGCGCCAGCGGCGAAACAGGGGTTCCCTATGGCTACACCTTC. Its translation: CASGETGVPYGYTF.

This clonotype has at least ten counts. The CDR3 nucleotides are TGTGCCAGCAGACGAACAGGACCAATCCGCCAAGAGACCCAGTACTTC. Its protein is CASRRTGPIRQETQYF. The chain couples TRBV12-3 or TRBV12-4 to TRBJ2-5; D is possibly TRBD1 (5 bases). Trimming took off 6 bases at V and 1 base at J, with 18 bases between the two ends. The CDR3 totals 16 residues.

Details on this clonotype: The CDR3 does not close with the conserved phenylalanine or tryptophan, likely indicating a read error. V usage is TRBV7-9 and J usage is TRBJ2-1; 8 nucleotides align to TRBD2. The V gene end was trimmed by 8 bases and the J gene end by 7 bases; junction bases not matched to a gene: 7. This CDR3 has 13 amino acids. Germline V CDR1 and CDR2: SEHNR, FQNEAQ (reference sequence). CDR3 nucleotides: TGTGCCAGCGCACGGGAGGGGGGAAATGAGCAGTTCCTC. Amino acids: CASAREGGNEQFL.

In this sample, this clonotype turned up a few times. The J gene is TRBJ2-1, the V gene TRBV13; 7 bases are shared with TRBD2. CDR1 and CDR2 from the germline V gene are PRHDT and FYEKMQ (reference sequence). With V trimmed by 2 bases and J by 0 bases, 7 bases remained unmatched. CDR3 length: 17 amino acids. The CDR3 sequence is CASSLHTSEGSYNEQFF. CDR3 sequence (DNA): TGTGCCAGCAGCTTACATACTAGCGAGGGCTCCTACAATGAGCAGTTCTTC.

This clonotype was recorded at least ten times. The CDR3 DNA reads as TGTGCCAGCAGCTTAGTTCGGGTCCTCGGGACAGGGAACACCGGGGAGCTGTTTTTT. Its translation is CASSLVRVLGTGNTGELFF. V usage is TRBV7-8 and J usage is TRBJ2-2; 8 bases align to TRBD1. Trimming cost V 1 base and J 1 base; bases outside gene matches: 11. From germline, CDR1 is SGHVS and CDR2 FQNEAQ. This CDR3 region has 19 residues.

Ten or more counts support this clonotype. The chain uses TRBV4-1 and TRBJ1-2; TRBD1 is a possible D gene (6 bases). The CDR3 covers 15 residues. The germline V gene encodes CDR1 MGHRA and CDR2 YSYEKL. The ends were cut back, 2 bases at V and 2 bases at J, with 12 bases in the middle. The CDR3 bases are TGCGCCAGCAGCCAACACAGGGTCACAAACTATGGCTACACCTTC. This encodes CASSQHRVTNYGYTF.

This clonotype was seen ten or more times. The chain recombines TRBV9 with TRBJ1-2; no reliable D call. The CDR3 has 14 residues. Germline V CDR1 and CDR2: SGDLS, YYNGEE. V was shortened by 0 bases and J by 4 bases, with 10 bases between the two germline ends. CDR3: CASSVGAASYGYTF. Written as DNA, the CDR3 is TGTGCCAGCAGCGTAGGTGCAGCTTCCTATGGCTACACCTTC.

In its sample, this clonotype was seen many times. The DNA of the CDR3 is TGCGCCAGCAGCTTGGTGGGTTACTCAGATACGCAGTATTTT. It specifies CASSLVGYSDTQYF. This chain links TRBV5-1 with TRBJ2-3; D remains unclear. Trimming cost V 0 bases and J 4 bases, with 9 bases left between them. The CDR3 spans 14 residues. Per the germline V gene, CDR1 is SGHRS and CDR2 is YFSETQ.

As for this clonotype: A much larger clonotype is one base distant, so this may be a read error. The chain couples TRBV7-8 to TRBJ2-7; maybe TRBD2 (7 bases). There are 16 residues in the CDR3. Germline V CDR1 and CDR2: SGHVS, FQNEAQ. The CDR3 coding sequence is TGTGCCGGCAGCTTAGTGGGGGGGGGCTCCACCTACGAGCAGTACTTC. Translating it yields CAGSLVGGGSTYEQYF.

The rearrangement links TRBV11-3 to TRBJ1-1, with D possibly being TRBD1 (5 bases). V lost 4 bases and J 8 bases, leaving 11 bases between the germline ends. The CDR3 covers 12 residues. Germline values: CDR1 SGHNT, CDR2 YENEEA. CDR3 sequence: CASSSDSPEAFF. Here the CDR3 DNA reads TGTGCCAGCAGCTCCGACAGCCCCGAAGCTTTCTTT.

This clonotype was counted many times. J is TRBJ2-7 and V is TRBV6-5; D possibly corresponds to TRBD2 (5 bases). CDR1 and CDR2 from the germline V gene are MNHEY and SVGAGI. The CDR3 has 14 amino acids. V gave up 2 bases and J gave up 3 bases, with 11 bases separating them. CDR3 residues: CASSYGRGDYEQYF. CDR3 coding DNA: TGTGCCAGCAGTTACGGTCGGGGAGACTACGAGCAGTACTTC.

This clonotype was recorded at least ten times. DNA of the CDR3: TGTGCCAGCAGCTTGTCAGGCGAAACTGAAGCTTTCTTT. Encoded protein: CASSLSGETEAFF. This chain uses TRBV5-5 with TRBJ1-1; D not certain. Trimming cost V 1 base and J 5 bases, with 9 bases left between them. This CDR3 has 13 amino acids. The V gene's germline CDR1 is SGHKS and CDR2 YYEKEE (reference sequence).

This clonotype occurred many times. This chain connects TRBV7-2 to TRBJ2-7; no firm D call. This CDR3 has 13 amino acids. Germline V gene sequence: CDR1 SGHTA, CDR2 FQGNSA. Between the trimmed V and J ends, which lost 1 base and 3 bases, there was a span of 7 bases. CDR3 sequence reads: CASSLGLDYEQYF. CDR3 coding DNA: TGTGCCAGCAGCTTAGGACTGGACTACGAGCAGTACTTC.

This clonotype was counted at least ten times. The V and J genes are TRBV7-8 and TRBJ2-7; D gene uncertain. Between the trimmed V and J ends, which lost 1 base and 0 bases, there was a span of 10 bases. CDR3 length: 15 residues. Germline lookup yields CDR1 SGHVS and CDR2 FQNEAQ. The CDR3, as DNA: TGTGCCAGCAGCTTAGATTCCAGCGTCTCCTACGAGCAGTACTTC. Translation: CASSLDSSVSYEQYF.

This clonotype was seen more than once but under ten times. This may be a read error: a much more frequent sequence differs by one nucleotide. V usage is TRBV29-1 and J usage is TRBJ2-7; 11 nucleotides match TRBD2. Germline V gives CDR1 SQVTM, CDR2 ANQGSEA. The CDR3 length is 17 residues. J lost 7 bases, V lost 7 bases, and 21 bases had no gene match. The CDR3 sequence: CSAKGQGTSGSPREQYF. The CDR3 nucleotides are TGCAGCGCTAAAGGGCAGGGCACTAGCGGGAGTCCGCGGGAGCAGTACTTC.